This TCR beta chain was obtained from a study of blood T cell repertoires in COVID-19. Study context: Material from acute and convalescent COVID-19 was sourced from the United States, Italy and Spain. PBMCs, B-cell-depleted T cells, or T cells provided the cDNA or gDNA that made up the material.

In the authors' workflow: The assay estimated nucleated cells by amplifying reference gene primers. Clones were read by immunoSEQ multiplex PCR, and TCRdb kept only the in-frame ones, dropping some. That table furnishes V, J and clone size, whereas the DNA furnished D and trimming. The table includes roughly 360,000 clones, approximately 77% detected once. This CDR3 is built from 12 residues. V lost 6 bases and J lost 4; bases outside the gene matches: 3. CDR1 is SGHRS, CDR2 YFSETQ, per germline. Sequencing input: peripheral blood. The chain uses TRBV5-1 and TRBJ2-5, with 7 bases matching TRBD2. The receptor comes from a human donor with acute or convalescent COVID-19. The donor label of this sample is uncertain. CDR3 amino acids: CASKTGGETQYF. For the CDR3, the DNA is TGCGCCAGCAAGACGGGGGGAGAGACCCAGTACTTC. Variable domain in full (rest from reference TRBV5-1 and TRBJ2-5): KAGVTQTPRYLIKTRGQQVTLSCSPISGHRSVSWYQQTPGQGLQFLFEYFSETQRNKGNFPGRFSGRQFSNSRSEMNVSTLELGDSALYLCASKTGGETQYFGPGTRLLVL.